This entry is about one T cell receptor (beta chain). Its specificity is not known. Here immunoSEQ multiplex PCR was the method, and the copy in TCRdb shows in-frame clones only, minus some. The sample has 80,000 to 130,000 clones; roughly nine tenths are singletons. Germline assignment: CDR1 MNHEY and CDR2 SVGAGI. V was pared by 6 bases and J by 5 bases, with 2 bases of the junction left unmatched. CDR3 length equals 12 residues. This sample is drawn from a study of siplizumab effects on memory and regulatory T cells. Whole-study findings and limits: Poor capture below about 10^-5 frequency left most alloreactive clones unmapped to unstimulated subsets. Fewer alloreactive sequences mapped to unstimulated CD4+ memory cells under siplizumab.

The rearrangement joins TRBV6-5 to TRBJ2-7; 9 bases fit TRBD2. The source material was Tregs sorted from blood. This receptor was identified in a human donor in good health. In DNA, the CDR3 is TGTGCCAGCAGCAGGACTAGCGACGAGCAGTACTTC. Its translation: CASSRTSDEQYF.